This T cell receptor (beta chain) was sequenced during a study of blood T cell repertoires in COVID-19. Across the study: Material from acute and convalescent COVID-19 was sourced from the United States, Italy and Spain. Sample material is recorded as cDNA or gDNA derived from T cells, B-cell-depleted T cells, or PBMCs.

How the authors handled the data: Reference gene primer amplification yielded estimated nucleated cell counts. Sequencing was performed with immunoSEQ multiplex PCR; in TCRdb, only in-frame clones are kept and a portion is missing. Clonal size and the V and J genes are those of that table, whereas D and trimming came from the DNA. The data show 150,000 to 180,000 clones, under 85% seen once. The junction had 23 bases not matched to a gene; V was cut back by 10 bases and J by 7 bases. Germline V gene sequence: CDR1 MDHEN, CDR2 SYDVKM. The CDR3 is made up of 17 amino acids. Seattle participants joined during active infection and were tracked over time.

This chain links TRBV28 with TRBJ1-2; 8 bases are shared with TRBD1. Sequencing was performed on peripheral blood. The source of this sequence is a man between 60 and 75 years old with COVID-19, enrolled during active disease. The CDR3 nucleotides read TGTGCCATCCTATCGACCGACAGGGGACAGGTTGCGAGTGGCTACACCTTC. It is translated as CAILSTDRGQVASGYTF.